The T cell receptor (beta chain) under discussion was sequenced for a study of regulatory T cells in long-lasting Graves disease. General study results and limits: Relative to new patients (966), persistent patients exhibited greater sharing of public clonotypes (over 2,500). Newly diagnosed Graves' patients had higher TCR diversity than persistent ones.

Germline V gene sequence: CDR1 LGHNA, CDR2 YSLEER. CDR3 length equals 16 residues. The ends were cut back, 5 bases at V and 5 bases at J, with 18 bases in the middle. This clonotype came up a few times. Its target is unknown. Indicated time point: persistent/refractory GD, antithyroid drugs over 5 years with positive TRAb. RNA isolated from PBMCs was used to make the TCR library. Graves' disease was diagnosed by American Thyroid Association guidelines. Nine milliliters of peripheral blood were taken and placed in EDTA tubes. Both iRepertoire HTBI primers and Arm-PCR of CDR3 regions were used to build the TCR beta libraries. Each CDR3 protein gets one entry after TCRdb re-called the multiplex PCR reads with MiXCR. The sample has 420,000 or so distinct CDR3 sequences, 23% seen once.

The sample in question was peripheral blood mononuclear cells (PBMCs), obtained when the disease was refractory, from a patient treated with antithyroid drugs. The chain has TRBV4-3 and TRBJ2-2; D assignment may be TRBD1 or TRBD2 (5 bases each). The TCR originated in a female donor with Graves disease. CDR3 in DNA: TGCGCCAGCAGCTTAAGCAACGGGGCCGGGACCGGGGAGCTGTTTTTT. Protein sequence: CASSLSNGAGTGELFF.